The next 28 T cell receptor beta chains were all read from a single sample in a study of T cell repertoires in cytomegalovirus infection. TCRdb analysed the reads with MiXCR anew, one entry per CDR3 protein. The sample shows approximately 100,000 distinct CDR3 sequences, less than 25% of them seen only once. Sequencing was performed on CD8+ T cells from PBMCs. The source of these receptors is a human donor in good health (CMV status not recorded). Some clones in this sample may be carry-over from other donors' samples.

This clonotype was detected only a few times. The V and J genes are TRBV11-3 and TRBJ2-7; TRBD1 agrees at 9 bases. V gave up 5 bases and J gave up 2 bases; unmatched junction bases: 7. The germline gives CDR1 SGHNT, CDR2 YENEEA. This CDR3 has 15 amino acids. The CDR3: CASSPGTGMTYEQYF. The CDR3 DNA reads TGTGCCAGCAGCCCTGGGACAGGGATGACCTACGAGCAGTACTTC.

This clonotype has a handful of counts. V and J are TRBV6-6 and TRBJ2-4; 10 bases are shared with TRBD2. CDR1 is MNHNY and CDR2 is SVGAGI in the germline V gene (reference sequence). The CDR3 is made up of 18 amino acids. J lost 0 bases, V lost 5 bases, and 10 bases had no gene match. The CDR3 bases are TGTGCCAGCAGTCAGCGGGAGGGCCTAGTTTTAGCCAAAAACATTCAGTACTTC. Protein sequence: CASSQREGLVLAKNIQYF.

This chain uses TRBV2 with TRBJ1-1; no clear D. Per germline, CDR1 SNHLY and CDR2 FYNNEI. V lost 2 bases and J lost 6, with 7 bases in between. The CDR3 loop spans 12 amino acids. For the CDR3, the DNA is TGTGCCAGCAGTGAATTGGGTGCTGAAGCTTTCTTT. It yields the protein CASSELGAEAFF.

This clonotype was detected only a few times. V is TRBV27 and J is TRBJ2-7, with D unresolved. The germline V gene encodes CDR1 MNHEY and CDR2 SMNVEV (reference sequence). The CDR3 sequence is 12 residues long. Trimming pared 3 bases from V and 7 bases from J, leaving 10 bases between. CDR3 protein: CASSFSGREQYF. The CDR3, as DNA: TGTGCCAGCAGTTTTTCGGGTCGGGAGCAGTACTTC.

This clonotype has only a few counts. V usage is TRBV14 and J usage is TRBJ1-6; D call uncertain. Germline V gene sequence: CDR1 SGHDN, CDR2 FVKESK. The V end lost 1 base, the J end lost 4 bases, and 5 bases lay between the germline ends. The CDR3 runs 14 residues. CDR3 in DNA: TGTGCCAGCAGCCAAGCCCAATATAATTCACCCCTCCACTTT. Its translation is CASSQAQYNSPLHF.

This clonotype was counted at least ten times. The V and J genes are TRBV20-1 and TRBJ2-3, with D maybe TRBD2 (5 bases). The CDR3 has 13 amino acids. From germline, CDR1 is DFQATT and CDR2 SNEGSKA (reference sequence). Trimming stripped 3 bases from V and 2 bases from J, with 9 bases between. The CDR3 DNA reads as TGCAGTGCTAGCTTGGGAGACACAGATACGCAGTATTTT. Amino acids: CSASLGDTDTQYF.

This chain links TRBV5-1 with TRBJ2-7; TRBD1 matches 7 bases. From germline, CDR1 is SGHRS and CDR2 YFSETQ. With 4 bases clipped from V and 0 bases from J, the junction kept 10 bases outside the gene matches. The CDR3 loop spans 16 amino acids. The CDR3 loop is CASSVTGVGSSYEQYF. CDR3 nucleotides: TGCGCCAGCAGCGTTACAGGGGTCGGTAGCTCCTACGAGCAGTACTTC.

The rearrangement links TRBV27 to TRBJ2-3; D unclear. From germline, CDR1 is MNHEY and CDR2 SMNVEV (reference sequence). The CDR3 is made up of 13 amino acids. V was trimmed by 6 bases and J by 2 bases, leaving 9 bases between them. The CDR3 bases are TGTGCCAGCAGAGAAGGCATCACAGATACGCAGTATTTT. This codes for CASREGITDTQYF.

This clonotype was found a few times. CDR3 sequence (DNA): TGTGCCAGCAGCCGACAGTCTAACTATGGCTACACCTTC. It codes for CASSRQSNYGYTF. The chain joins TRBV7-9 to TRBJ1-2; a possible D gene is TRBD1 (5 bases). The CDR3 runs 13 residues. Trimming left V 5 bases short and J 0 bases short, with 7 bases between. Germline CDR1 reads SEHNR; CDR2 reads FQNEAQ (reference sequence).

This clonotype was counted between two and nine times. This rearrangement joins TRBV12-3 or TRBV12-4 to TRBJ2-7, with 8 nucleotides matching TRBD1. This CDR3 contains 12 residues. V lost 8 bases and J lost 12; bases outside the gene matches: 12. CDR3 protein: CASAEDRDILYF. In nucleotides, the CDR3 is TGTGCCAGCGCCGAGGACAGGGACATTCTGTACTTC.

Concerning this clonotype: A much larger clone differs by one base, so this may be a read error. CDR3 DNA: TGTGCCAACAGCCCGATCCGGGGGAGCTCCTACAATGAGCAGTTCTTC. Residues: CANSPIRGSSYNEQFF. V is TRBV11-2 and J is TRBJ2-1; D may be TRBD2 (6 bases). The germline CDR1 and CDR2 sequences are SGHAT and FQNNGV. The CDR3 length is 16 residues. Full variable domain (outside the CDR3, taken from reference TRBV11-2 and TRBJ2-1): EAGVAQSPRYKIIEKRQSVAFWCNPISGHATLYWYQQILGQGPKLLIQFQNNGVVDDSQLPKDRFSAERLKGVDSTLKIQPAKLEDSAVYLCANSPIRGSSYNEQFFGPGTRLTVL.

This clonotype came up a few times. The chain links TRBV5-5 to TRBJ1-1, with 10 positions matching TRBD1. Germline V gene data show CDR1 as SGHKS and CDR2 as YYEKEE (reference sequence). V gave up 3 bases and J gave up 11 bases; unmatched junction bases: 7. The CDR3 is 13 amino acids. CDR3 sequence reads: CASSYGTGDAAFF. The DNA of the CDR3 is TGTGCCAGCAGCTATGGGACAGGGGACGCGGCTTTCTTT.

The chain combines TRBV4-2 with TRBJ2-7; 8 positions match TRBD2. CDR3 length: 15 residues. The V segment lost 0 bases and the J segment 2 bases; nucleotides outside the gene matches: 3. The V gene's germline CDR1 is LGHNA and CDR2 YNFKEQ. The CDR3 region is CASSQELAVTYEQYF. CDR3 nucleotides: TGTGCCAGCAGCCAAGAACTAGCGGTAACCTACGAGCAGTACTTC.

At least ten counts were recorded for this clonotype. This sequence joins TRBV7-9 and TRBJ2-7; a possible D gene is TRBD2 (5 bases). Trimming took off 2 bases at V and 2 bases at J, with 13 bases between the two ends. The CDR3 loop spans 15 amino acids. Germline loops: CDR1 SEHNR, CDR2 FQNEAQ (reference sequence). CDR3 coding DNA: TGTGCCAGCAGCTTACGGGGTGGGTTCACCTACGAGCAGTACTTC. Encoded protein: CASSLRGGFTYEQYF.

This clonotype was detected ten times or more. The chain joins TRBV7-9 to TRBJ2-4, with D possibly called TRBD1 or TRBD2 (5 bases each). The germline V and J ends were trimmed by 6 bases and 5 bases, with 14 bases remaining between them. There are 14 residues in the CDR3. Germline V gene lookup returns CDR1 SEHNR and CDR2 FQNEAQ (reference sequence). The CDR3 nucleotides are TGTGCCAGCAGTTCGGACACGGAGGAAAACATTCAGTACTTC. This translates into CASSSDTEENIQYF.

This sequence joins TRBV7-9 and TRBJ2-5, with D perhaps TRBD1 or TRBD2 (6 bases each). Germline CDR1 and CDR2: SEHNR and FQNEAQ (reference sequence). CDR3 length: 15 residues. Trimming pared 5 bases from V and 4 bases from J, leaving 17 bases between. In DNA form, the CDR3 reads TGTGCCAGCAGCGCTAACGGGGGCGGAAGAGAGACCCAGTACTTC. It translates to CASSANGGGRETQYF.

The chain combines TRBV13 with TRBJ1-3; D uncertain. The V end was cut by 2 bases, the J end by 0 bases, with 8 bases between. CDR1 is PRHDT and CDR2 is FYEKMQ in the germline V gene (reference sequence). CDR3 length equals 15 residues. The CDR3 loop reads CASSLFISSGNTIYF. The CDR3 bases are TGTGCCAGCAGCTTATTTATCAGCTCTGGAAACACCATATATTTT.

This sequence joins TRBV12-3 or TRBV12-4 and TRBJ1-1, with D perhaps matching TRBD1 (6 bases). Trimming pared 7 bases from V and 1 base from J, leaving 13 bases between. The CDR3 runs to 14 residues. CDR3 in amino acids: CASTHKGQNTEAFF. The CDR3, as DNA: TGTGCCAGCACCCACAAGGGACAGAACACTGAAGCTTTCTTT.

V usage is TRBV11-2 and J usage is TRBJ1-4; the D gene is possibly TRBD1 (5 bases). Germline values: CDR1 SGHAT, CDR2 FQNNGV. Trimming shortened V by 3 bases and J by 8 bases, and 16 bases separated the two germline ends. There are 15 residues in the CDR3. CDR3 bases: TGTGCCAGCAGCTTTGTCGGGAATGAGGGGGAAAAACTGTTTTTT. Its translation is CASSFVGNEGEKLFF.

The V gene is TRBV20-1, the J gene TRBJ1-2; D not certain. This CDR3 is built from 11 residues. V lost 2 bases to trimming and J lost 7 bases, with 8 bases between them. Germline CDR1 DFQATT, CDR2 SNEGSKA (reference sequence). CDR3 amino acids: CSARLRGGYTF. CDR3 coding DNA: TGCAGTGCTAGATTGCGGGGTGGCTACACCTTC.

There are a few counts of this clonotype. The J gene is TRBJ2-7, the V gene TRBV28; D remains ambiguous. Germline values: CDR1 MDHEN, CDR2 SYDVKM. The V and J ends lost 6 bases and 7 bases respectively, with 16 bases between them. This CDR3 comprises 13 residues. The CDR3 sequence: CASRKPGPLEQYF. The CDR3 DNA reads TGTGCCAGCAGAAAACCGGGTCCGCTGGAGCAGTACTTC.

The chain is built from TRBV30 and TRBJ2-7; 8 bases align to TRBD1. This CDR3 has 13 residues. Losses at the gene ends were 8 bases for V and 6 bases for J; bases not matched to a gene: 12. Germline loops: CDR1 GTSNPN, CDR2 SVGIG (reference sequence). This CDR3 reads CAGGGTGPPEQYF. The CDR3 DNA reads as TGTGCCGGAGGGGGGACAGGACCCCCCGAGCAGTACTTC.

This chain joins TRBV6-1 and TRBJ2-7, with 12 bases fitting TRBD1. Germline-derived CDR1 and CDR2 are MNHNS and SASEGT. J was trimmed by 5 bases and V by 1 base; bases with no gene match: 9. The CDR3 runs to 17 residues. CDR3 sequence (DNA): TGTGCCAGCAGTGAAGTGCCGTTCGGGACAGGGGGCAACGAGCAGTACTTC. This sequence encodes CASSEVPFGTGGNEQYF.

This clonotype was seen a handful of times. This rearrangement joins TRBV6-6 to TRBJ1-1; D remains unclear. V was trimmed by 2 bases and J by 6 bases, leaving 13 bases between them. CDR1 and CDR2 from the germline V gene are MNHNY and SVGAGI (reference sequence). The CDR3 is made up of 14 amino acids. CDR3 region: CASSYPLPSAEAFF. DNA of the CDR3: TGTGCCAGCAGTTACCCCCTACCCAGCGCTGAAGCTTTCTTT.

This clonotype came up many times. This chain links TRBV7-8 with TRBJ1-4; D remains unclear. The length of the CDR3 is 16 residues. Germline values: CDR1 SGHVS, CDR2 FQNEAQ. The V end was cut by 1 base, the J end by 0 bases, with 9 bases between. Here the CDR3 DNA reads TGTGCCAGCAGCTTAGTCGATCAAGCAACTAATGAAAAACTGTTTTTT. Its translation is CASSLVDQATNEKLFF. The full variable domain, with the rest looked up from reference TRBV7-8 and TRBJ1-4, is GAGVSQSPRYKVAKRGQDVALRCDPISGHVSLFWYQQALGQGPEFLTYFQNEAQLDKSGLPSDRFFAERPEGSVSTLKIQRTQQEDSAVYLCASSLVDQATNEKLFFGSGTQLSVL.

The genes are TRBV7-9 and TRBJ2-1; TRBD2 agrees at 9 bases. Trimming at V came to 5 bases and at J to 8 bases, leaving 7 bases not matched to a gene. This CDR3 spans 14 amino acids. From germline, CDR1 is SEHNR and CDR2 FQNEAQ (reference sequence). The CDR3 DNA sequence: TGTGCCAGCAGCCCCCGGACTAGCGAGGATGAGCAGTTCTTC. Translation gives CASSPRTSEDEQFF.

This clonotype has ten or more counts. DNA of the CDR3: TGTGCCAGCAGCTTAAGCGGGAACACTGAAGCTTTCTTT. It codes for CASSLSGNTEAFF. This chain joins TRBV7-6 and TRBJ1-1, with D unclear. The V end was cut by 2 bases, the J end by 1 base, with 5 bases between. The CDR3 is 13 residues long. Germline CDR1 and CDR2: SGHVS and FNYEAQ.

This chain connects TRBV6-4 to TRBJ2-3; the match to TRBD2 covers 9 bases. Germline V gene sequence: CDR1 MRHNA, CDR2 SNTAGT. The length of the CDR3 is 15 residues. V was clipped by 3 bases and J by 4 bases; unmatched bases: 5. CDR3 coding DNA: TGTGCCAGCAGTGAGAGCAGCGGGGGGCCAGATACGCAGTATTTT. Its translation is CASSESSGGPDTQYF.